The rows below give T cell receptor beta chains drawn from one sample of a study of blood T cell repertoires in COVID-19. The data were produced by immunoSEQ multiplex PCR, yet TCRdb's version contains in-frame clones alone and is incomplete. The repertoire holds approximately 75,000 clones, more than 65% seen once, with 25% to 30% in the top ten. Sequencing input: peripheral blood. Receptors originate from an elderly woman with active or convalescent COVID-19. Both conserved end residues are part of each CDR3. The D gene is left open where the match is weak. Only some rows state a clone size, as once, few, many or a class for expanded clones.

V gene	D gene	clone size	J gene	CDR3 protein	CDR3 DNA
TRBV3-1/TRBV3-2	-	once	TRBJ1-6	CASILGKHDSPLHF	TGTGCCAGCATCCTAGGTAAGCATGATTCACCCCTCCACTTT
TRBV28	TRBD2	-	TRBJ2-4	CASSLGTSGSIQYF	TGTGCCAGCAGTTTGGGGACTAGCGGTAGCATTCAGTACTTC
TRBV4-3	TRBD1	once	TRBJ1-2	CASSQEPGTGNYGYTF	TGCGCCAGCAGCCAAGAACCCGGGACAGGGAACTATGGCTACACCTTC
TRBV19	TRBD1	-	TRBJ2-1	CASNIRGTGDNEQFF	TGTGCCAGCAATATTCGGGGGACAGGGGACAATGAGCAGTTCTTC
TRBV2	-	-	TRBJ2-2	CASSGTFGELFF	TGTGCCAGCAGCGGGACATTCGGGGAGCTGTTTTTT
TRBV3-1/TRBV3-2	-	-	TRBJ1-1	CASSQDREGSSAFF	TGTGCCAGCAGCCAAGATAGGGAGGGCTCTTCCGCTTTCTTT
TRBV30	TRBD1	-	TRBJ2-2	CAWCPGQGVTGELFF	TGTGCCTGGTGCCCGGGACAGGGAGTGACCGGGGAGCTGTTTTTT
TRBV7-2	-	-	TRBJ2-3	CASSLELTDTQYF	TGTGCCAGCAGCTTAGAGCTAACAGATACGCAGTATTTT
TRBV7-2	TRBD1	-	TRBJ2-1	CASSPGTGNNEQFF	TGTGCCAGCAGCCCTGGGACAGGAAACAATGAGCAGTTCTTC
TRBV27	-	once	TRBJ1-1	CASSSYQGRNTEAFF	TGTGCCAGCAGTTCCTACCAGGGCCGGAACACTGAAGCTTTCTTT
TRBV30	TRBD2	-	TRBJ2-5	CAWSVLGTSGAETQYF	TGTGCCTGGAGTGTACTTGGGACTAGCGGGGCAGAGACCCAGTACTTC
TRBV5-1	TRBD1	-	TRBJ2-7	CASSLGTGGYEQYF	TGCGCCAGCAGCTTGGGGACAGGGGGCTACGAGCAGTACTTC
TRBV6-5	TRBD1	-	TRBJ2-7	CASRRRGLYEQYF	TGTGCCAGCAGGCGCAGGGGGCTCTACGAGCAGTACTTC
TRBV20-1	-	-	TRBJ1-5	CSASWGVRQPQHF	TGCAGTGCTAGTTGGGGGGTTCGGCAGCCCCAGCATTTT
TRBV7-9	-	-	TRBJ2-7	CASSPGVLRMEQYF	TGTGCCAGCAGCCCAGGGGTCCTTCGAATGGAGCAGTACTTC
TRBV5-4	TRBD2	-	TRBJ2-3	CASSSSGGAGFADTQYF	TGTGCCAGCAGTTCTAGCGGGGGGGCTGGGTTTGCAGATACGCAGTATTTT
TRBV12-3/TRBV12-4	-	-	TRBJ2-3	CASSRTDGDTQYF	TGTGCCAGCAGTCGGACAGACGGAGATACGCAGTATTTT
TRBV6-5	-	-	TRBJ1-4	CASSPLGGTNEKLFF	TGTGCCAGCAGCCCGCTGGGGGGGACTAATGAAAAACTGTTTTTT
TRBV29-1	-	-	TRBJ1-4	CSGRGGGVELFF	TGCAGCGGAAGGGGAGGGGGGGTGGAACTGTTTTTT
TRBV6-6	TRBD1	-	TRBJ2-7	CASSLTGGDYEQYF	TGTGCCAGCAGCCTGACAGGGGGGGACTACGAGCAGTACTTC
TRBV7-2	-	-	TRBJ2-2	CASSLDFNTGELFF	TGTGCCAGCAGCTTGGACTTTAACACCGGGGAGCTGTTTTTT
TRBV5-1	-	once	TRBJ1-5	CASSLGGPANQPQHF	TGCGCCAGCAGCTTGGGGGGCCCCGCCAATCAGCCCCAGCATTTT
TRBV4-2	-	once	TRBJ1-2	CASSAQIGESGYTF	TGTGCCAGCAGCGCGCAGATTGGGGAGTCTGGCTACACCTTC
TRBV5-1	TRBD1	-	TRBJ1-6	CASSPRGQANSPLHF	TGCGCCAGCAGCCCCAGGGGGCAGGCCAATTCACCCCTCCACTTT
TRBV19	TRBD2	-	TRBJ2-2	CASRLAGGPDGELFF	TGTGCCAGTAGACTAGCGGGGGGGCCTGACGGGGAGCTGTTTTTT
TRBV12-3/TRBV12-4	TRBD1	-	TRBJ2-5	CASRDRGQETQYF	TGTGCCAGCAGGGACAGGGGGCAAGAGACCCAGTACTTC
TRBV29-1	-	-	TRBJ1-4	CSVAGVTTNEKLFF	TGCAGCGTGGCAGGGGTGACAACTAATGAAAAACTGTTTTTT